This entry lists 22 T cell receptor beta chains sequenced from one sample in a study of shared clonotypes between healthy human individuals. TCRdb keeps only in-frame clones here, not all; method: immunoSEQ multiplex PCR. The sample has around 2.1 million clones, approximately 95% seen once. Sequencing used naive CD4+ T cells sorted from blood. Subset in this sample: CD45RA+ positively selected. The source of these receptors is a man in his late teens or twenties in good health.

The chain combines TRBV6-1 with TRBJ1-4; D might be TRBD1 (5 bases). Trimming took off 7 bases at V and 7 bases at J, with 19 bases between the two ends. This CDR3 has 15 residues. Germline assignment: CDR1 MNHNS and CDR2 SASEGT. The chain's CDR3 is CASTRGGVQGEKLFF. Here the CDR3 DNA reads TGTGCCAGCACCCGTGGGGGGGTTCAGGGTGAAAAACTGTTTTTT.

V and J are TRBV30 and TRBJ2-1; 7 nucleotides align to TRBD1. Losses at the gene ends were 7 bases for V and 6 bases for J; bases not matched to a gene: 6. This CDR3 comprises 12 residues. Germline CDR1 GTSNPN, CDR2 SVGIG (reference sequence). CDR3 residues: CAYSGGLNEQFF. DNA for the CDR3: TGTGCCTACTCAGGGGGTCTCAATGAGCAGTTCTTC.

The J gene is TRBJ2-1, the V gene TRBV10-2; unclear D gene. CDR3 length: 14 residues. Germline V gene lookup returns CDR1 WSHSY and CDR2 SAAADI. Deletions cut 2 bases from V and 3 bases from J, with 8 bases between. This chain's CDR3 is CASSEGPLYNEQFF. CDR3 bases: TGCGCCAGCAGTGAGGGACCACTCTACAATGAGCAGTTCTTC.

The chain joins TRBV27 to TRBJ2-2; D is ambiguous. This CDR3 contains 16 residues. CDR1 and CDR2 from the germline V gene are MNHEY and SMNVEV (reference sequence). V gave up 5 bases and J gave up 0 bases, with 13 bases separating them. The CDR3, as DNA: TGTGCCAGCAGTCCCAGGACCCCCGCGAACACCGGGGAGCTGTTTTTT. It is translated as CASSPRTPANTGELFF.

V is TRBV11-2 and J is TRBJ2-7; D gene ambiguous. V lost 2 bases and J lost 3, with 17 bases in between. CDR3 length: 16 residues. Per the germline V gene, CDR1 is SGHAT and CDR2 is FQNNGV. The CDR3 coding sequence is TGTGCCAGCAGCTTATTCAAATGGCAGAGCCACTACGAGCAGTACTTC. Translated: CASSLFKWQSHYEQYF. Full variable domain (missing parts from reference TRBV11-2 and TRBJ2-7): EAGVAQSPRYKIIEKRQSVAFWCNPISGHATLYWYQQILGQGPKLLIQFQNNGVVDDSQLPKDRFSAERLKGVDSTLKIQPAKLEDSAVYLCASSLFKWQSHYEQYFGPGTRLTVT.

The gene calls are TRBV30 and TRBJ1-2; weak D call: TRBD1 (6 bases). Trimming took 3 bases from V and 3 from J, leaving 11 bases between them. The CDR3 is made up of 13 amino acids. In germline, CDR1 is GTSNPN, CDR2 SVGIG (reference sequence). The CDR3 DNA follows: TGTGCCTGGAGATCGGGGGCGGACTATGGCTACACCTTC. Translation gives CAWRSGADYGYTF.

DNA of the CDR3: TGTGCCAGCAGCCGGGGCCTGACAGAAGGGAGAGAGACCCAGTACTTC. Amino acids: CASSRGLTEGRETQYF. The chain carries TRBV5-4 and TRBJ2-5; D is tentatively TRBD1 or TRBD2 (5 bases each). V was clipped by 4 bases and J by 4 bases, with 20 bases between them. CDR3 length equals 16 residues. Germline CDR1 is SGHNT and CDR2 is YYREEE (reference sequence). The entire variable domain, with the rest obtained from reference TRBV5-4 and TRBJ2-5, is as follows: ETGVTQSPTHLIKTRGQQVTLRCSSQSGHNTVSWYQQALGQGPQFIFQYYREEENGRGNFPPRFSGLQFPNYSSELNVNALELDDSALYLCASSRGLTEGRETQYFGPGTRLLVL.

This chain connects TRBV6-5 to TRBJ1-2; tentatively, D is TRBD1 (6 bases). Germline lookup yields CDR1 MNHEY and CDR2 SVGAGI. Trimming stripped 6 bases from V and 0 bases from J, with 11 bases between. This CDR3 region has 14 residues. CDR3 nucleotides: TGTGCCAGCAGGCGGGACACCTCTAACTATGGCTACACCTTC. Amino acids: CASRRDTSNYGYTF.

The V call is TRBV6-6, the J call TRBJ1-1, with D perhaps TRBD1 (5 bases). The CDR3 contains 15 residues. V was clipped by 4 bases and J by 3 bases, with 15 bases between them. Per the germline V gene, CDR1 is MNHNY and CDR2 is SVGAGI (reference sequence). As DNA, the CDR3 is TGTGCCAGCAGTTCCACGGGTGGGGGGGACACTGAAGCTTTCTTT. Translating it yields CASSSTGGGDTEAFF.

This clone was counted once. Within the sample, other DNA sequences also encode this same CDR3. The V gene is TRBV7-2, the J gene TRBJ1-5; 9 nucleotides match TRBD1. The CDR3 runs 15 residues. With 1 base clipped from V and 4 bases from J, the junction kept 2 bases outside the gene matches. CDR1 and CDR2 (germline): SGHTA, FQGNSA. CDR3 amino acids: CASSLGGQGNQPQHF. The CDR3, as DNA: TGTGCCAGCAGCTTAGGGGGACAGGGAAATCAGCCCCAGCATTTT.

The gene calls are TRBV6-6 and TRBJ2-7; D not resolved. This CDR3 comprises 11 residues. Germline values: CDR1 MNHNY, CDR2 SVGAGI (reference sequence). The V end lost 5 bases, the J end lost 6 bases, and 8 bases lay between the germline ends. CDR3 sequence reads: CASSLNLEQYF. The CDR3, as DNA: TGTGCCAGCAGTCTTAATCTCGAGCAGTACTTC.

The V call is TRBV6-5, the J call TRBJ2-1, with TRBD1 identical over 8 bases. J gave up 4 bases and V 2 bases, and 7 bases lay outside the gene matches. Germline CDR1 reads MNHEY; CDR2 reads SVGAGI. There are 16 residues in the CDR3. In DNA, the CDR3 is TGTGCCAGCAGTTACGTTAACGACAGGGGATACAATGAGCAGTTCTTC. Protein: CASSYVNDRGYNEQFF.

On this clone: The sample has other DNA sequences that encode this CDR3 too. This sequence joins TRBV7-9 and TRBJ1-1, with a weak D call TRBD1 (5 bases). This CDR3 region has 15 residues. Germline loops: CDR1 SEHNR, CDR2 FQNEAQ (reference sequence). Trimming took off 1 base at V and 2 bases at J, with 11 bases between the two ends. The CDR3 region has the DNA TGTGCCAGCAGCTTAGACCGTACAGGTAACACTGAAGCTTTCTTT. The encoded protein is CASSLDRTGNTEAFF.

Turning to this clone: Other DNA sequences in this specimen translate into the identical CDR3. In DNA form, the CDR3 reads TGCGCCAGCAGCCAAGAGGGACTCTACAATGAGCAGTTCTTC. Translating gives CASSQEGLYNEQFF. The chain is built from TRBV4-3 and TRBJ2-1; weak D call: TRBD2 (6 bases). CDR3 length equals 14 residues. Germline V gives CDR1 LGHNA, CDR2 YSLEER. V gave up 0 bases and J gave up 3 bases, with 6 bases separating them.

The CDR3 protein is CASSSLVGGRETQYF. In DNA, the CDR3 is TGTGCCAGCAGCTCACTAGTAGGGGGAAGAGAGACCCAGTACTTC. The V gene is TRBV5-4, the J gene TRBJ2-5; tentatively, D is TRBD1 (6 bases). This CDR3 spans 15 amino acids. V was trimmed by 3 bases and J by 4 bases, leaving 16 bases between them. Germline assignment: CDR1 SGHNT and CDR2 YYREEE (reference sequence).

V and J are TRBV2 and TRBJ2-7; TRBD1 aligns across 12 bases. With V trimmed by 1 base and J by 5 bases, 3 bases remained unmatched. The CDR3 is 15 amino acids. The V gene's germline CDR1 is SNHLY and CDR2 FYNNEI. CDR3 sequence reads: CASSEEGQGADEQYF. DNA for the CDR3: TGTGCCAGCAGTGAAGAGGGACAGGGGGCGGACGAGCAGTACTTC.

This chain connects TRBV10-3 to TRBJ2-7; TRBD1 agrees at 10 bases. V dropped 4 bases and J dropped 5; count of bases not matched to a gene: 5. Germline CDR1 ENHRY, CDR2 SYGVKD. The CDR3 covers 14 residues. CDR3 region: CAISADRGRNEQYF. In DNA form, the CDR3 reads TGTGCCATCAGTGCAGACAGGGGGCGGAACGAGCAGTACTTC.

The J gene is TRBJ2-5, the V gene TRBV28; 7 bases are shared with TRBD2. Trimming removed 6 bases from V and 5 bases from J; junction bases left unmatched: 6. Looked up from germline, CDR1 is MDHEN and CDR2 is SYDVKM. This CDR3 has 13 residues. The CDR3 reads CASRGSGSETQYF. The CDR3 DNA is TGTGCCAGCAGAGGTAGCGGGTCGGAGACCCAGTACTTC.

This chain uses TRBV9 with TRBJ2-1, with TRBD2 matching over 15 bases. This CDR3 comprises 17 residues. Looked up from germline, CDR1 is SGDLS and CDR2 is YYNGEE. V lost 4 bases, J lost 8 bases, and 10 bases stayed unmatched. The CDR3 is CASSPSPGTSGGHEQFF. In DNA, the CDR3 is TGTGCCAGCAGCCCAAGCCCCGGGACTAGCGGGGGGCATGAGCAGTTCTTC. Looking up the rest from reference TRBV9 and TRBJ2-1 gives the full variable domain: DSGVTQTPKHLITATGQRVTLRCSPRSGDLSVYWYQQSLDQGLQFLIQYYNGEERAKGNILERFSAQQFPDLHSELNLSSLELGDSALYFCASSPSPGTSGGHEQFFGPGTRLTVL.

The chain employs TRBV28 and TRBJ2-2; D may be TRBD1 (5 bases). Trimming pared 3 bases from V and 3 bases from J, leaving 20 bases between. The CDR3 loop spans 18 amino acids. CDR1 MDHEN and CDR2 SYDVKM come from the germline V gene. CDR3 sequence reads: CASSFFFGAKGDTGELFF. In DNA form, the CDR3 reads TGTGCCAGCAGTTTCTTTTTTGGGGCCAAAGGGGACACCGGGGAGCTGTTTTTT.

The CDR3 region has the DNA TGTGCCAGCACCCGGGACAGCAATCAGCCCCAGCATTTT. Translated: CASTRDSNQPQHF. The chain recombines TRBV6-1 with TRBJ1-5, with D perhaps matching TRBD1 (5 bases). The CDR3 has 13 amino acids. Looked up from germline, CDR1 is MNHNS and CDR2 is SASEGT. V was trimmed by 7 bases and J by 1 base, leaving 8 bases between them.

This clone was recorded only once. This chain uses TRBV5-1 with TRBJ1-1; D unresolved. The CDR3 covers 15 residues. Germline CDR1 SGHRS, CDR2 YFSETQ. Trimming stripped 0 bases from V and 3 bases from J, with 12 bases between. The CDR3 coding sequence is TGCGCCAGCAGCTTGGAGGCCCTACCCGACACTGAAGCTTTCTTT. Residues: CASSLEALPDTEAFF.